A selection of T cell receptor beta chains follows, all from one sample in a study of T cells in Graves' hyperthyroidism and ophthalmopathy. TCRdb redid the calling of the multiplex PCR reads with MiXCR, one entry per CDR3 protein. Of 300,000 to 450,000 distinct CDR3 sequences in the sample, 15% to 20% were seen once. Material: blood. These receptors originate from a woman aged 25 to 39 with Graves' hyperthyroidism that later progressed to Graves' ophthalmopathy. Each CDR3 is given with its conserved first and last residue. Fields, in order: V gene, D gene, J gene, clone size, CDR3 protein, CDR3 DNA. D genes are given only for firm matches. Some rows mark clone size as missing; the rest say once, few, many or name a class of expanded clone.

v_gene: TRBV2; d_gene: .; j_gene: TRBJ2-1; abundance: many; CDR3aa: CASSDNPSYNEQFF; CDR3nt: TGTGCCAGCAGTGACAATCCCTCCTACAATGAGCAGTTCTTC
v_gene: TRBV7-2; d_gene: TRBD2; j_gene: TRBJ2-1; abundance: few; CDR3aa: CASSTGTSGGARFF; CDR3nt: TGTGCCAGCAGCACCGGGACTAGCGGGGGGGCTAGGTTCTTC
v_gene: TRBV19; d_gene: .; j_gene: TRBJ2-6; abundance: many; CDR3aa: CASEIVSGANVLTF; CDR3nt: TGTGCCAGTGAGATAGTCTCTGGGGCCAACGTCCTGACTTTC
v_gene: TRBV27; d_gene: .; j_gene: TRBJ1-2; abundance: many; CDR3aa: CASASPRVSYGYTF; CDR3nt: TGTGCCAGCGCCTCCCCCAGGGTTAGCTATGGCTACACCTTC
v_gene: TRBV4-2; d_gene: .; j_gene: TRBJ2-1; abundance: few; CDR3aa: CASTTGGVDNEQFF; CDR3nt: TGTGCCAGCACAACAGGGGGGGTGGACAATGAGCAGTTCTTC
v_gene: TRBV6-1; d_gene: TRBD1; j_gene: TRBJ2-7; abundance: many; CDR3aa: CASSELEGQNYEQYF; CDR3nt: TGTGCCAGCAGTGAACTTGAGGGACAGAACTACGAGCAGTACTTC
v_gene: TRBV7-2; d_gene: .; j_gene: TRBJ2-1; abundance: .; CDR3aa: CASSLAGGTNEQFF; CDR3nt: TGTGCCAGCAGCTTAGCGGGAGGAACCAACGAGCAGTTCTTC
v_gene: TRBV25-1; d_gene: TRBD2; j_gene: TRBJ2-1; abundance: many; CDR3aa: CASSESVRLAGRSSYNEQFF; CDR3nt: TGTGCCAGCAGTGAATCCGTCCGACTAGCGGGGAGGAGCTCCTACAATGAGCAGTTCTTC
v_gene: TRBV20-1; d_gene: .; j_gene: TRBJ1-4; abundance: few; CDR3aa: CSVAEQATNEKLFF; CDR3nt: TGCAGTGTCGCCGAGCAGGCAACTAATGAAAAACTGTTTTTT
v_gene: TRBV11-2; d_gene: TRBD1; j_gene: TRBJ1-4; abundance: .; CDR3aa: CASSQDRGTNEKLFF; CDR3nt: TGTGCCAGCAGCCAGGACAGGGGCACTAATGAAAAACTGTTTTTT
v_gene: TRBV19; d_gene: .; j_gene: TRBJ1-6; abundance: few; CDR3aa: CASGLGQSNSPLHF; CDR3nt: TGTGCCAGTGGCCTGGGGCAGTCTAATTCACCCCTCCACTTT
v_gene: TRBV5-1; d_gene: TRBD2; j_gene: TRBJ2-1; abundance: .; CDR3aa: CASRRTAGVVDNEQFF; CDR3nt: TGCGCCAGCAGACGAACAGCGGGAGTCGTGGACAATGAGCAGTTCTTC
v_gene: TRBV11-2; d_gene: TRBD1; j_gene: TRBJ1-2; abundance: many; CDR3aa: CASRARGRNYTF; CDR3nt: TGTGCCTCCCGGGCCAGGGGGCGCAACTACACCTTC
v_gene: TRBV7-9; d_gene: .; j_gene: TRBJ2-1; abundance: .; CDR3aa: CASSFSGEPYNEQFF; CDR3nt: TGTGCCAGCAGCTTTTCGGGAGAGCCGTACAATGAGCAGTTCTTC
v_gene: TRBV12-3/TRBV12-4; d_gene: TRBD1; j_gene: TRBJ1-3; abundance: many; CDR3aa: CASMQTGAIGNTIYF; CDR3nt: TGTGCCAGCATGCAGACAGGGGCAATCGGAAACACCATATATTTT
v_gene: TRBV6-1; d_gene: .; j_gene: TRBJ1-1; abundance: .; CDR3aa: CASSEASSGNTEAFF; CDR3nt: TGTGCCAGCAGTGAAGCGTCGTCGGGGAACACTGAAGCTTTCTTT
v_gene: TRBV2; d_gene: TRBD2; j_gene: TRBJ2-3; abundance: .; CDR3aa: CASSEGLAGETDTQYF; CDR3nt: TGTGCCAGCAGTGAGGGACTAGCGGGAGAAACAGATACGCAGTATTTT
v_gene: TRBV28; d_gene: TRBD2; j_gene: TRBJ2-7; abundance: many; CDR3aa: CASSSIAPTSFYEQYF; CDR3nt: TGTGCCAGCAGCTCCATCGCCCCGACTAGCTTCTACGAGCAGTACTTC
v_gene: TRBV6-1; d_gene: .; j_gene: TRBJ1-6; abundance: many; CDR3aa: CASGQGDSPLHF; CDR3nt: TGTGCCAGCGGGCAGGGTGATTCACCCCTCCACTTT
v_gene: TRBV28; d_gene: .; j_gene: TRBJ2-1; abundance: many; CDR3aa: CASSFSERNEQFF; CDR3nt: TGTGCCAGCAGTTTTTCTGAGAGGAATGAGCAGTTCTTC
v_gene: TRBV30; d_gene: TRBD1; j_gene: TRBJ1-6; abundance: many; CDR3aa: CAWSQGTGNSPLHF; CDR3nt: TGTGCCTGGAGCCAAGGGACAGGGAATTCACCCCTCCACTTT
v_gene: TRBV13; d_gene: .; j_gene: TRBJ2-1; abundance: many; CDR3aa: CASSFSPSSYNEQFF; CDR3nt: TGTGCCAGCAGCTTTTCGCCTTCGTCCTACAATGAGCAGTTCTTC
v_gene: TRBV7-2; d_gene: .; j_gene: TRBJ1-2; abundance: many; CDR3aa: CASSVASGLNYGYTF; CDR3nt: TGTGCCAGCAGCGTAGCGTCGGGTCTTAACTATGGCTACACCTTC